This T cell receptor (beta chain) was recovered during a study of blood T cell repertoires in COVID-19. Whole-study context: Samples representing acute and convalescent COVID-19 were sourced from the United States, Italy and Spain. In each case, the material was cDNA or gDNA derived from T cells, B-cell-depleted T cells, or PBMCs.

Measured with immunoSEQ multiplex PCR; TCRdb has only the in-frame clones, and not every one. The profile covers 150,000 to 200,000 clones, with approximately 86% appearing a single time and around 10% taken by the ten largest. Losses at the gene ends were 1 base for V and 0 bases for J; bases not matched to a gene: 4. CDR1 SEHNR and CDR2 FQNEAQ come from the germline V gene (reference sequence). The CDR3 consists of 16 residues. The rearrangement joins TRBV7-9 to TRBJ2-3; 7 bases match TRBD1. The sequencing input was peripheral blood. The sequence was obtained from a woman at least 80 years old with acute or convalescent COVID-19. The CDR3 sequence: CASSLGDRTSTDTQYF. For the CDR3, the DNA is TGTGCCAGCAGCTTAGGGGACAGAACTAGCACAGATACGCAGTATTTT.